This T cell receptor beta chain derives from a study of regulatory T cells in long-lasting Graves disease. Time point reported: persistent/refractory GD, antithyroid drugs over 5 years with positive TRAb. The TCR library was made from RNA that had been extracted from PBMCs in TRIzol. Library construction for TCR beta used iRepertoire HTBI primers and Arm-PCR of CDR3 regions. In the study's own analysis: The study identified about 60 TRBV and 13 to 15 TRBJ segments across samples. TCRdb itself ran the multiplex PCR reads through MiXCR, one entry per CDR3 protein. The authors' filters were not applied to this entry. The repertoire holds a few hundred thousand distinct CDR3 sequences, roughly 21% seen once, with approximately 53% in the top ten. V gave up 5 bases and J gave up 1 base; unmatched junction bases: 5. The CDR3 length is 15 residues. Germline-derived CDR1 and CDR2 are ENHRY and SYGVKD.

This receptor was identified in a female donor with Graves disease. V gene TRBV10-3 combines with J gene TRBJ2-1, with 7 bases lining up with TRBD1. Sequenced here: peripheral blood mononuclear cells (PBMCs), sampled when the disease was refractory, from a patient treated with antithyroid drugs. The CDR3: CAISQVQGSYNEQFF. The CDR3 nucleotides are TGTGCCATCAGTCAGGTACAGGGGTCCTACAATGAGCAGTTCTTC.